This TCR beta chain was recorded in a study of shared clonotypes between healthy human individuals (dated by TCRdb to 2018 to 2021). With respect to the entire study: The cohort included three men and two women between 18 and 49 years of age. For each donor, CD4 naive and CD4 memory were each given three plates, CD8 naive was given two plates, and CD8 memory was given one plate. To estimate repertoire size and how much clonotype sharing occurs between individuals, the study deeply sequenced the blood TCR repertoires of about five healthy adults. Different laboratories and diverse techniques were used to prepare libraries and sequence TCR repertoires, to increase sequencing depth and limit assay-specific biases. Per donor, leukapheresis produced somewhere between about 0.9 and 9 billion PBMCs. Overall study outcomes, separate from this receptor: Rarefaction of sorted-subset datasets indicated incomplete sequencing despite the large sequencing depth. Based on pairwise subsampling, the degree of clonotype sharing among donors was expected to be affected by sequencing depth. Naive subsets generally had larger estimated clonotype richness than memory subsets did. Only blood was sampled, and tissue TCR repertoires likely differ from those in blood. Approximately 5% of naive CD4, 3.5% of naive CD8, approximately 2.2% of memory CD4, and about 0.4% of memory CD8 clonotypes were shared across a few donors. The small number of donors limited the genetic and exposure-history diversity represented. Compared with non-shared clonotypes, the clonotypes found in all four sorted-subset donors had higher generation probabilities.

Using the deep immunoSEQ assay, TCR CDR3 regions were amplified from genomic DNA by multiplex PCR. Extracted genomic DNA from each cell subset was distributed evenly across all wells of several immunoSEQ 96-well plates, and each plate was treated as a replicate. For sorted subsets, around 200 ng genomic DNA, equal to some 30,000 T cell genomes, was loaded into each replicate PCR. The purified libraries were quantified using a Qubit 3.0 fluorometer, sized with a Bioanalyzer 2100, and then quantified again using the KAPA Library Quantification kit. Each immunoSEQ 96-well plate was sequenced on its own single-read 150-cycle Illumina NextSeq 550 flow cell. In the paper's pipeline: Because the immunoSEQ output held only junctional sequences and lacked quality scores, the filtering could not match the filtering applied to full-length reads. Sequences were annotated with PyIR, a Python wrapper for IgBLAST v1.9, using IMGT germline references to assign V/J genes and CDR3. Reads were removed for weak V/J assignments (E-value above 1e-6), missing CDR3, stop codons, out-of-frame junctions, or ambiguous translated residues. V3J clonotypes were defined as sequences sharing the same inferred V gene, J gene, and CDR3 amino acid sequence. Percentage overlap between repertoires was calculated by dividing the number of shared unique clonotypes by the size of the smaller repertoire. Three approaches were used to assess repertoire richness: RTK rarefaction, the Chao1 estimator, and Recon v2.1 estimates of unobserved clonotypes. Generation probabilities were computed with OLGA for all TCRbeta clonotypes obtained by the gDNA method from several donors. TCRdb took this table from immuneACCESS and kept in-frame rearrangements with V and J called. Such tables lack part of the clones; where checked against another copy, unresolved V genes explain under half of the gap, and the rest is unexplained. D and trimming were read from the DNA, whereas the V and J calls and clone size are those reported in that table. Recorded for this sample are around 1.6 million clones; 95% to 99% of them occurred a single time. Roughly 0.42% of the sample lies in the top ten.

The donors were healthy, HIV-negative adults who had no recently reported acute infections or vaccinations. Every donor was a Caucasian adult living in Nashville, Tennessee, USA. CD4+ T cells were enriched by magnetic negative selection, after which naive cells were positively selected on CD45RA and the negative fraction was taken as the memory subset. Blood was obtained by leukapheresis, after which PBMCs were separated by Ficoll-Histopaque density gradient centrifugation and cryopreserved in liquid nitrogen vapor phase. Analytical flow cytometry was used to check the purity and quantity of every magnetically sorted T cell population. Genomic DNA was isolated from each sorted fraction and quantified by UV absorbance on a Nanodrop 2000c. A note on this clone: Its antigen is not yet known. The input lacks base qualities; no much larger clone sits a single base away.

This sequence was found in a man aged 25-45 years in good health. Sequencing used naive CD4+ T cells sorted from blood. The label giving this sample's cell subset or site can be read as: CD45RA+ positively selected.

The base sequence is TGCGCCAGCAGCTGGCACACTAGCGGCTCGAAGGATACGCAGTATTTT. Translation gives CASSWHTSGSKDTQYF. The chain is made from TRBV5-1 and TRBJ2-3; 8 bases in the middle match TRBD2. CDR1 SGHRS and CDR2 YFSETQ were looked up in the germline V gene. The CDR3 goes from the cysteine to the phenylalanine over 16 residues. CDR3 DNA only is kept here, 48 bases in frame from base 1. Here V drops 3 bases and J drops 6 bases, and the junction holds 12 bases not matched to any gene.